Listed below are T cell receptor beta chains from one sample, sequenced in a study of immune cell composition in non-small cell lung cancer. Sequencing used immunoSEQ multiplex PCR; TCRdb keeps in-frame clones, though not all of them. The top ten hold roughly an eighth of the sample, which has about 13,000 clones, roughly 73% seen once. The sequencing input was lung tumor tissue. These receptors all come from a human donor with non-small cell lung cancer. CDR3s include the opening cysteine and the closing phenylalanine or tryptophan. The order of the fields is V gene, clone size, J gene, D gene, CDR3 protein, CDR3 DNA. The D gene is left open where the match is weak. Where a row states a size, it is once, few, many or the class of an expanded clone; other rows omit it.

TRBV7-8,.,TRBJ2-7,TRBD1,CASSLGHPGTGGYEQYF,TGTGCCAGCAGCTTAGGACACCCCGGGACAGGGGGCTACGAGCAGTACTTC
TRBV7-2,.,TRBJ1-2,TRBD1,CASTLTGGYGYTF,TGTGCCAGCACCCTGACAGGGGGATATGGCTACACCTTC
TRBV19,.,TRBJ1-2,.,CASGAVYYGYTF,TGTGCCAGTGGAGCAGTATACTATGGCTACACCTTC
TRBV19,medium-sized,TRBJ1-2,TRBD1,CASRNSGTAYGYTF,TGTGCCAGTAGGAACTCCGGGACAGCCTATGGCTACACCTTC
TRBV5-4,.,TRBJ2-7,.,CASSLGTRVGEQYF,TGTGCCAGCAGCTTGGGGACCAGGGTGGGCGAGCAGTACTTC
TRBV14,.,TRBJ2-7,.,CASTYTGSNYEQYF,TGTGCCAGTACATACACGGGGTCAAACTACGAGCAGTACTTC
TRBV4-3,.,TRBJ1-2,.,CASSQEAWTANYGYTF,TGCGCCAGCAGCCAAGAGGCTTGGACAGCTAACTATGGCTACACCTTC
TRBV7-9,.,TRBJ1-1,.,CASSPGQFYTEAFF,TGTGCCAGCAGCCCCGGACAGTTTTACACTGAAGCTTTCTTT
TRBV14,.,TRBJ2-1,TRBD2,CASSQDLAGGGEQFF,TGTGCCAGCAGCCAAGATCTAGCGGGAGGGGGGGAGCAGTTCTTC
TRBV2,.,TRBJ2-5,TRBD1,CASSEARTGKTQYF,TGTGCCAGCAGTGAAGCAAGGACAGGGAAGACCCAGTACTTC
TRBV2,.,TRBJ1-6,.,CASSESGGNSPLHF,TGTGCCAGCAGTGAATCCGGGGGGAATTCACCCCTCCACTTT
TRBV4-3,.,TRBJ2-7,.,CASSRTPGYEQYF,TGCGCCAGCAGTCGGACACCTGGCTACGAGCAGTACTTC
TRBV7-8,.,TRBJ2-3,TRBD2,CASSLVSGGFLGDTQYF,TGTGCCAGCAGCTTGGTTAGCGGGGGGTTCCTGGGTGATACGCAGTATTTT
TRBV7-9,medium-sized,TRBJ2-7,.,CASSPSGYEQYF,TGTGCCAGCAGCCCAAGCGGGTACGAGCAGTACTTC
TRBV30,.,TRBJ2-1,.,CAWTPDRNNEQFF,TGTGCCTGGACCCCGGACAGAAACAATGAGCAGTTCTTC
TRBV5-6,.,TRBJ2-1,.,CASSSNRDFNSEQFF,TGTGCCAGCAGCTCTAACAGGGATTTTAACAGTGAGCAGTTCTTC
TRBV7-9,few,TRBJ1-2,.,CASTSGGYGYTF,TGTGCCAGCACCTCGGGGGGTTATGGCTACACCTTC
TRBV7-3,.,TRBJ2-2,TRBD2,CASSLTSGSYTGELFF,TGTGCCAGCAGCCTTACTAGCGGGAGCTACACCGGGGAGCTGTTTTTT
TRBV5-6,once,TRBJ2-2,.,CASSLGPESTGELFF,TGTGCCAGCAGCTTGGGGCCAGAATCCACCGGGGAGCTGTTTTTT
TRBV7-2,few,TRBJ2-1,.,CASRSTGTAGNEQFF,TGTGCCAGCAGGTCTACCGGGACTGCTGGCAATGAGCAGTTCTTC
TRBV19,once,TRBJ2-1,.,CASRDSTSPHNEQFF,TGTGCCAGTAGGGACAGCACGTCCCCACACAATGAGCAGTTCTTC
TRBV7-2,few,TRBJ2-1,TRBD1,CASSRTGLEQFF,TGTGCCAGCAGCAGGACAGGGCTCGAGCAGTTCTTC
TRBV9,.,TRBJ2-6,TRBD1,CASSLTGGPGANVLTF,TGTGCCAGCAGCCTAACAGGGGGCCCTGGGGCCAACGTCCTGACTTTC